This T cell receptor beta chain appears in the sequencing data of a study of T cell responses to AZD1222 COVID-19 vaccine. Study-wide results and caveats: At 160-218 and 743-854, vaccine-associated CD4 TCRs were dominant, and they spanned spike. Females made up more of the donors, who were largely white British, and clonal diversity may have come out too low.

Trimming shortened V by 1 base and J by 9 bases, and 7 bases separated the two germline ends. Germline V gene data show CDR1 as SGHAT and CDR2 as FQDESV (reference sequence). CDR3 size: 12 residues. Note on this clone: Its antigen is unknown.

Second-dose intervals near 4 or 12 weeks were combined. Assay used: immunoSEQ multiplex PCR; TCRdb lists only in-frame clones, some missing. The table includes 150,000 to 200,000 clones, just over 90% detected once. Source: peripheral blood, taken 28 days after the second AZD1222 dose. The rearrangement links TRBV11-1 to TRBJ2-1; no definite D call. The sequence derives from an adult who received the AZD1222 COVID-19 vaccine. The CDR3 region has the DNA TGTGCCAGCAGCTTAGGCGAGGTTGAGCAGTTCTTC. The encoded protein is CASSLGEVEQFF.